This T cell receptor beta chain was captured in a study of shared clonotypes between healthy human individuals (dated by TCRdb to between 2020 and 2021). Study-level background: The cohort included three men and a couple of women between 18 and 49 years of age. For each donor, CD4 naive and CD4 memory were each run on three plates, CD8 naive on two plates, and CD8 memory on one plate. Blood TCR repertoires of several healthy adults were deeply sequenced to estimate repertoire size and the extent of clonotype sharing between individuals. To increase sequencing depth and limit assay-specific biases, TCR repertoire library preparation and sequencing were carried out by different laboratories using diverse techniques. Per donor, leukapheresis produced somewhere between about 0.9 and 9 billion PBMCs.

Concerning this clone: Its antigen is not yet known. Base qualities are not recorded, but no much larger clone differs from it by a single base.

The paper as a whole reports these results and caveats: Naive subsets generally had larger estimated clonotype richness than memory subsets did. Higher generation probabilities were observed for clonotypes shared by all four sorted-subset donors than for non-shared clonotypes. Based on pairwise subsampling, the degree of clonotype sharing among donors was expected to be affected by sequencing depth. Sampling was restricted to blood, and TCR repertoires in tissue are likely to differ from TCR repertoires in blood. The small number of donors limited the genetic and exposure-history diversity represented. Across four donors, approximately 5% of naive CD4, around 3.5% of naive CD8, 2.3% of memory CD4, and roughly 0.41% of memory CD8 clonotypes were shared. Even with the large sequencing depth, rarefaction of the sorted-subset datasets indicated that sequencing was incomplete.

Healthy HIV-negative adults with no recently reported acute infections or vaccinations were included as donors. All donors were Caucasian adults living in Nashville, Tennessee, USA. CD4+ T cells were enriched by magnetic negative selection; naive cells were then positively selected on CD45RA, and the negative fraction formed the memory subset. Blood was obtained by leukapheresis, after which PBMCs were separated by Ficoll-Histopaque density gradient centrifugation and cryopreserved in liquid nitrogen vapor phase. Analytical flow cytometry was used to check the purity and quantity of each magnetically sorted T cell population. From each sorted fraction, genomic DNA was isolated and quantified by UV absorbance on a Nanodrop 2000c. Using the deep immunoSEQ assay, TCR CDR3 regions were amplified from genomic DNA by multiplex PCR. Extracted genomic DNA from each cell subset was spread evenly across all wells of several immunoSEQ 96-well plates, with each plate serving as a replicate. For sorted subsets, each replicate PCR was loaded with 200 ng genomic DNA, equivalent to 30,000 or so T cell genomes. Purified libraries were quantified with a Qubit 3.0 fluorometer, sized on a Bioanalyzer 2100, and re-quantified with the KAPA Library Quantification kit. A separate single-read 150-cycle Illumina NextSeq 550 flow cell was used to sequence each immunoSEQ 96-well plate. In the original analysis: Because the immunoSEQ output included only junctional sequences and no quality scores, the filtering could not be the same as the filtering used for full-length reads. Sequences were annotated with PyIR, a Python wrapper for IgBLAST v1.9, using IMGT germline references to assign V/J genes and CDR3. Any read was removed if the V/J assignment was weak (E-value above 1e-6), the CDR3 was missing, or the read contained stop codons, out-of-frame junctions, or ambiguous translated residues. A V3J clonotype was defined by an identical inferred V gene, J gene, and CDR3 amino acid sequence. Percentage overlap between repertoires was computed as shared unique clonotypes divided by the size of the smaller repertoire. Repertoire richness was assessed with RTK rarefaction, the Chao1 estimator, and Recon v2.1 estimates of unobserved clonotypes. For all TCRbeta clonotypes obtained by the gDNA method from a few donors, generation probabilities were computed with OLGA. TCRdb re-hosts the immuneACCESS table, in-frame sequences only. Its copies lack some clones; in the studies checked, an unresolved V gene accounts for under half of them, and the cause for the rest is not known. The V and J calls and clone size were taken over from that table, and D and trimming were inferred from the DNA. Here the sample has 2.3 million or so clones; approximately 93% occur a single time. The ten top clones hold 0.39% of the sample.

The CDR3 holds 13 amino acids from the cysteine to the phenylalanine. The DNA shown is the 39-base CDR3, in frame from base 1. The germline V gene yields SQVTM for CDR1 and ANQGSEA for CDR2. Trimming at the junction amounts to 2 bases on V and 6 bases on J, and the germline ends lie 11 bases apart. The chain employs TRBV29-1 and TRBJ2-1; TRBD2 is perhaps the D gene, given 7 matching bases. This receptor was identified in a man between 18 and 35 years old in good health. Some clones in this sample may be carry-over from other donors' samples. Sequences were obtained from naive CD4+ T cells from PBMCs. The cell subset or site label for this specimen denotes: CD45RA+ positively selected. The CDR3 region: CSVEIGGRNEQFF. The bases are TGCAGCGTTGAAATCGGGGGGCGCAATGAGCAGTTCTTC.